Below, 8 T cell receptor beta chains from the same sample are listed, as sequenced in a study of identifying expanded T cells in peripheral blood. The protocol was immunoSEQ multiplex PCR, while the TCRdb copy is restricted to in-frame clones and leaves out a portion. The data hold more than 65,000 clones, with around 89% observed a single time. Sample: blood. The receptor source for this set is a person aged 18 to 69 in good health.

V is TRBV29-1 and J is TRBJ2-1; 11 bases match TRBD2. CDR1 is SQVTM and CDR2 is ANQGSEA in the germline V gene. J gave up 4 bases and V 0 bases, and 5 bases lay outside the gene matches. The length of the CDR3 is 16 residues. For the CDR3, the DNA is TGCAGCGTTGAAGATCCGACTAGCGGGGAGTACAATGAGCAGTTCTTC. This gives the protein CSVEDPTSGEYNEQFF.

CDR3 amino acids: CASSLRQGISYTF. CDR3 coding DNA: TGTGCCAGCAGCTTAAGGCAGGGGATAAGCTACACCTTC. This sequence joins TRBV7-2 and TRBJ1-2; tentatively, D is TRBD1 (6 bases). In germline, CDR1 is SGHTA, CDR2 FQGNSA. Trimming cost V 2 bases and J 9 bases, with 13 bases left between them. The CDR3 runs 13 residues.

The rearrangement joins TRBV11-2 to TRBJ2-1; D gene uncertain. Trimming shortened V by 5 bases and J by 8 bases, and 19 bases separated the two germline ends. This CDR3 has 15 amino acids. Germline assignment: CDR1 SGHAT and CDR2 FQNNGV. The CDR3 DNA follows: TGTGCCAGCAGCCTTCTAACCTTAAGAGGTGATGAGCAGTTCTTC. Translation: CASSLLTLRGDEQFF.

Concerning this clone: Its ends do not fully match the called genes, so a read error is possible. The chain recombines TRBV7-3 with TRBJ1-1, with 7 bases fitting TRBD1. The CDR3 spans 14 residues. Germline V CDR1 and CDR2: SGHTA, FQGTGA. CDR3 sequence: CASSSGTANTEAFF. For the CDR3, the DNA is TGTGCCAGCAGCTCCGGGACAGCGAACACTGAAGCCTTCTTT.

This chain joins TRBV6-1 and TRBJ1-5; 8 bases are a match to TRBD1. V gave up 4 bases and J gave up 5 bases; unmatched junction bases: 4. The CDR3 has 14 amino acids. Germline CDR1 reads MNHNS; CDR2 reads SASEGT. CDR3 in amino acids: CASSGQGRHQPQHF. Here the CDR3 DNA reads TGTGCCAGCAGTGGACAGGGGCGTCATCAGCCCCAGCATTTT.

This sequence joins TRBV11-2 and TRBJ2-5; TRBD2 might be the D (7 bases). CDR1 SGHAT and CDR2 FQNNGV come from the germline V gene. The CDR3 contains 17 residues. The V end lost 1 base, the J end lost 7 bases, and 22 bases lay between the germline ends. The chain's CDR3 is CASSLGPSGGLLGTQYF. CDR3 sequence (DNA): TGTGCCAGCAGCTTAGGCCCCTCCGGGGGGCTCCTGGGGACCCAGTACTTC.

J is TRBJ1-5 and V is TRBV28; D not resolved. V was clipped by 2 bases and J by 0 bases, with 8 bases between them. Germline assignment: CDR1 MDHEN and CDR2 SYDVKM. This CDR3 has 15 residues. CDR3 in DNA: TGTGCCAGCAGTTTAGGACCTTATAGCAATCAGCCCCAGCATTTT. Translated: CASSLGPYSNQPQHF.

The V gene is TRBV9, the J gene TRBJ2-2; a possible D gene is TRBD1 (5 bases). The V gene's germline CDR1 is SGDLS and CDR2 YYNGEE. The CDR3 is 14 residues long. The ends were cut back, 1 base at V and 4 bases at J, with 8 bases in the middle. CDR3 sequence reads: CASSVQGITGELFF. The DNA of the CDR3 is TGTGCCAGCAGCGTACAGGGAATCACCGGGGAGCTGTTTTTT.